This TCR beta chain was identified during a study of blood T cells in healthy people across ages. Then a second PCR, running about 6 to 11 cycles, was carried out with a sample-barcoded 5' primer and a J-beta primer mix. From the 5' RACE reads, TCRdb called clonotypes with MiXCR, one entry per CDR3 protein. The repertoire holds roughly 560,000 distinct CDR3 sequences, with 24% as singletons. Germline V gene data show CDR1 as SGHRS and CDR2 as YFSETQ. V gave up 5 bases and J gave up 5 bases, with 10 bases separating them. This CDR3 comprises 12 residues. These sequences were also reported in another study, on T cells of mothers and their children.

This clonotype was obtained from a boy aged 5-17 years in good health. Sequences were obtained from blood. This rearrangement joins TRBV5-1 to TRBJ2-5; D is undetermined. In DNA, the CDR3 is TGCGCCAGCAGTATGGGGTCCGAGACCCAGTACTTC. It codes for CASSMGSETQYF.